The 21 T cell receptor beta chains listed next were all sequenced from one sample in a study of cytomegalovirus exposure and HLA in healthy donors (dated by TCRdb to the late 2010s). Libraries were constructed by the immunoSEQ multiplex PCR assay. For the multiplex PCR, a mixture combining 60 forward primers for TCR Vbeta segments and 13 reverse primers for TCR Jbeta segments was used. What TCRdb holds here is the immuneACCESS table cut down to in-frame rearrangements. Part of the clones is not present; checked against another copy, under half of the missing clones reflect an unresolved V gene, and the others are unexplained. The sample profile shows almost 65,000 clones; roughly 80% of them were found once. Roughly 5% of the sample lies in the top ten. Source material: PBMCs. These TCRs come from a male donor in good health and CMV-seropositive.

The chain is built from TRBV10-3 and TRBJ2-3; 7 nucleotides match TRBD2. Germline V gene sequence: CDR1 ENHRY, CDR2 SYGVKD. V was clipped by 2 bases and J by 2 bases; unmatched bases: 4. The CDR3 sequence is 15 residues long. The CDR3 here is CAISEMRGNTDTQYF. In DNA, the CDR3 is TGTGCCATCAGTGAGATGCGGGGGAACACAGATACGCAGTATTTT.

V is TRBV7-2 and J is TRBJ1-4; D remains ambiguous. Germline V gene sequence: CDR1 SGHTA, CDR2 FQGNSA. The CDR3 runs to 14 residues. The V gene lost 7 bases and the J gene lost 5 bases, with 14 bases spanning the gap. The CDR3 region has the DNA TGTGCCAGCAACCTCGGAGGGAAAAATGAAAAACTGTTTTTT. This codes for CASNLGGKNEKLFF.

This clone has a handful of counts. The V gene is TRBV5-4, the J gene TRBJ1-6; no reliable D call. This CDR3 has 14 residues. V was pared by 0 bases and J by 2 bases, with 3 bases between. Germline V lookup: CDR1 SGHNT, CDR2 YYREEE (reference sequence). CDR3 bases: TGTGCCAGCAGCTTGGCTACCTATAATTCACCCCTCCACTTT. This sequence encodes CASSLATYNSPLHF.

J is TRBJ1-1 and V is TRBV6-6; D ambiguous. The V and J ends lost 0 bases and 6 bases respectively, with 8 bases between them. The germline V gene has CDR1 MNHNY and CDR2 SVGAGI (reference sequence). CDR3 length: 13 amino acids. CDR3 nucleotide sequence: TGTGCCAGCAGTTACTCCGGGATCGCTGAAGCTTTCTTT. Translated: CASSYSGIAEAFF.

The rearrangement uses TRBV30 and TRBJ2-7; D is unclear. The CDR3 spans 16 residues. V was pared by 1 base and J by 0 bases, with 16 bases between. Germline V CDR1 and CDR2: GTSNPN, SVGIG (reference sequence). CDR3 DNA sequence: TGTGCCTGGAGTGAATTTCGCGGTCCCAGCTCCTACGAGCAGTACTTC. This sequence encodes CAWSEFRGPSSYEQYF.

CDR3 nucleotide sequence: TGTGCCAGCAGCGCAACAGGCCCCGGGGAGCTGTTTTTT. Its protein is CASSATGPGELFF. The chain links TRBV7-3 to TRBJ2-2; D perhaps matches TRBD1 (5 bases). Trimming pared 5 bases from V and 6 bases from J, leaving 10 bases between. CDR1 is SGHTA, CDR2 FQGTGA, per germline. This CDR3 contains 13 residues.

The chain joins TRBV6-1 to TRBJ2-1, with D possibly being TRBD1 (6 bases). The germline V gene has CDR1 MNHNS and CDR2 SASEGT. The CDR3 is 13 residues long. Trimming left V 6 bases short and J 8 bases short, with 14 bases between. The CDR3 DNA follows: TGTGCCAGCAGAGAAACAGGGATGGATGAGCAGTTCTTC. This codes for CASRETGMDEQFF.

This clone appeared a few times. The chain has TRBV4-1 and TRBJ2-1; D is undetermined. V lost 1 base and J 4 bases, leaving 8 bases between the germline ends. CDR3 length: 14 residues. The germline gives CDR1 MGHRA, CDR2 YSYEKL. DNA for the CDR3: TGCGCCAGCAGCCAAGTTATTCTGTACAATGAGCAGTTCTTC. Amino acids: CASSQVILYNEQFF.

The chain combines TRBV9 with TRBJ2-3; 12 bases fit TRBD2. The V gene's germline CDR1 is SGDLS and CDR2 YYNGEE. The junction had 5 bases not matched to a gene; V was cut back by 3 bases and J by 3 bases. The CDR3 has 16 residues. In DNA form, the CDR3 reads TGTGCCAGCAGCGGAGGACTAGCGGGGAGGACAGATACGCAGTATTTT. This encodes CASSGGLAGRTDTQYF.

The V gene is TRBV5-1, the J gene TRBJ2-2; TRBD1 is a possible D gene (5 bases). This CDR3 contains 17 residues. The V gene lost 6 bases and the J gene lost 2 bases, with 20 bases spanning the gap. Germline V gives CDR1 SGHRS, CDR2 YFSETQ. The CDR3 region has the DNA TGCGCCAGCAACCCACAGGAGACACATGATAACACCGGGGAGCTGTTTTTT. Protein product: CASNPQETHDNTGELFF.

This rearrangement joins TRBV13 to TRBJ2-5; TRBD2 is a possible D gene (6 bases). The CDR3 runs 17 residues. V lost 2 bases, J lost 2 bases, and 18 bases lay in between. CDR1 and CDR2 (germline): PRHDT, FYEKMQ (reference sequence). The CDR3 sequence: CASSLTASVEPQETQYF. CDR3 nucleotides: TGTGCCAGCAGCTTAACGGCTAGCGTCGAACCTCAAGAGACCCAGTACTTC. Combining the CDR3 with reference TRBV13 and TRBJ2-5 gives the whole variable domain AAGVIQSPRHLIKEKRETATLKCYPIPRHDTVYWYQQGPGQDPQFLISFYEKMQSDKGSIPDRFSAQQFSDYHSELNMSSLELGDSALYFCASSLTASVEPQETQYFGPGTRLLVL.

The rearrangement joins TRBV4-2 to TRBJ1-1, with D maybe TRBD1 (6 bases). V gave up 0 bases and J gave up 1 base, with 15 bases separating them. CDR1 LGHNA and CDR2 YNFKEQ come from the germline V gene. CDR3 length: 17 residues. CDR3 nucleotides: TGTGCCAGCAGCCAAGATAGTGGGGGCGGGGGGAACACTGAAGCTTTCTTT. It is translated as CASSQDSGGGGNTEAFF.

Remarks on this clone: The sample contains more than one DNA sequence encoding this CDR3. The rearrangement links TRBV18 to TRBJ1-1, with D maybe TRBD1 (5 bases). Between the trimmed V and J ends, which lost 1 base and 4 bases, there was a span of 10 bases. CDR1 is KGHSH, CDR2 LQKENI, per germline. The CDR3 is 14 residues long. Here the CDR3 DNA reads TGTGCCAGCTCACCACAGGGGAGGGTCACTGAAGCTTTCTTT. This sequence encodes CASSPQGRVTEAFF.

DNA for the CDR3: TGTGCCAGCAGCAGTGCCGGGACAGGGAACACTGAAGCTTTCTTT. Protein product: CASSSAGTGNTEAFF. The V gene is TRBV28, the J gene TRBJ1-1; 8 nucleotides line up with TRBD1. After removal of 6 bases from V and 1 base from J, the junction contained 7 bases not matched to a gene. CDR3 length: 15 residues. The V gene's germline CDR1 is MDHEN and CDR2 SYDVKM.

The J gene is TRBJ2-2, the V gene TRBV7-6, with 9 bases fitting TRBD2. Trimming cost V 3 bases and J 3 bases; bases outside gene matches: 14. Per germline, CDR1 SGHVS and CDR2 FNYEAQ. This CDR3 comprises 19 residues. This CDR3 reads CASSFFTPPGLADTGELFF. In DNA, the CDR3 is TGTGCCAGCAGCTTCTTCACCCCTCCGGGACTAGCCGACACCGGGGAGCTGTTTTTT.

The rearrangement links TRBV18 to TRBJ1-5, with D possibly matching TRBD1 (6 bases). Trimming left V 0 bases short and J 2 bases short, with 11 bases between. This CDR3 contains 16 residues. Germline loops: CDR1 KGHSH, CDR2 LQKENI. The chain's CDR3 is CASSPPEGGRNQPQHF. In nucleotides, the CDR3 is TGTGCCAGCTCACCACCGGAGGGGGGGCGCAATCAGCCCCAGCATTTT.

CDR3 coding DNA: TGTGCCAGCAGTGAACTGTGGATAAGAAGGGGAACTGAAGCTTTCTTT. It codes for CASSELWIRRGTEAFF. The chain carries TRBV2 and TRBJ1-1; D possibly corresponds to TRBD1 (5 bases). Trimming stripped 2 bases from V and 5 bases from J, with 18 bases between. Germline CDR1 is SNHLY and CDR2 is FYNNEI. The CDR3 covers 16 residues.

V gene TRBV29-1 combines with J gene TRBJ1-2; possible D gene TRBD1, 5 bases. This CDR3 has 12 residues. The V end lost 4 bases, the J end lost 9 bases, and 15 bases lay between the germline ends. Germline CDR1 and CDR2: SQVTM and ANQGSEA. CDR3 in amino acids: CSVVYGADSYTF. CDR3 nucleotide sequence: TGCAGCGTTGTTTATGGGGCGGATAGCTACACCTTC.

The chain uses TRBV10-3 and TRBJ2-5; 9 bases map to TRBD1. Germline V lookup: CDR1 ENHRY, CDR2 SYGVKD. The J segment lost 5 bases and the V segment lost 6 bases, leaving 10 bases of the junction unmatched. The CDR3 covers 15 residues. CDR3 region: CAISPQGAKGETQYF. The CDR3 DNA follows: TGTGCCATCAGCCCACAGGGGGCGAAGGGGGAGACCCAGTACTTC.

The chain has TRBV9 and TRBJ2-3, with D possibly matching TRBD2 (5 bases). Between the trimmed V and J ends, which lost 2 bases and 1 base, there was a span of 8 bases. This CDR3 contains 14 residues. Germline values: CDR1 SGDLS, CDR2 YYNGEE. CDR3 sequence reads: CASSVIGGTDTQYF. Written as DNA, the CDR3 is TGTGCCAGCAGCGTCATCGGGGGCACAGATACGCAGTATTTT.

On this clone: Other nucleotide sequences from this sample produce the same CDR3. The chain carries TRBV19 and TRBJ1-5; 8 nucleotides match TRBD1. V dropped 5 bases and J dropped 4; count of bases not matched to a gene: 4. Germline V CDR1 and CDR2: LNHDA, SQIVND (reference sequence). The CDR3 runs to 14 residues. The CDR3 reads CASSVDRGNQPQHF. The CDR3 DNA sequence: TGTGCCAGTAGTGTCGACAGGGGAAATCAGCCCCAGCATTTT.